These 17 T cell receptor beta chains came from one sample sequenced in a study of blood T cell repertoires in COVID-19. Sequencing was performed with immunoSEQ multiplex PCR; in TCRdb, only in-frame clones are kept and a portion is missing. Here the sample spans around 270,000 clones, approximately 90% being singletons. The material sequenced was peripheral blood. Receptors originate from a man between 25 and 39 years old with acute or convalescent COVID-19.

The chain combines TRBV29-1 with TRBJ1-2; D is undetermined. The CDR3 spans 15 residues. V was cut by 4 bases and J by 2 bases, with 17 bases left in between. The germline V gene has CDR1 SQVTM and CDR2 ANQGSEA. CDR3 coding DNA: TGCAGCGTTGGCGGAGAGGGAATGGTCAACTATGGCTACACCTTC. Its protein is CSVGGEGMVNYGYTF. The complete variable domain, with remaining parts taken from reference TRBV29-1 and TRBJ1-2, reads SAVISQKPSRDICQRGTSLTIQCQVDSQVTMMFWYRQQPGQSLTLIATANQGSEATYESGFVIDKFPISRPNLTFSTLTVSNMSPEDSSIYLCSVGGEGMVNYGYTFGSGTRLTVV.

This clone was recorded once. The chain links TRBV12-3 or TRBV12-4 to TRBJ1-2; perhaps TRBD1 as D (5 bases). CDR3 length equals 11 residues. The V and J ends lost 4 bases and 8 bases respectively, with 8 bases between them. The CDR3 region is CASSWGDGYTF. The CDR3 DNA is TGTGCCAGCAGTTGGGGCGACGGCTACACCTTC.

V is TRBV4-2 and J is TRBJ2-6; D might be TRBD2 (6 bases). This CDR3 contains 20 residues. Trimming stripped 1 base from V and 0 bases from J, with 19 bases between. Germline V gene sequence: CDR1 LGHNA, CDR2 YNFKEQ. CDR3 region: CASSQGLLVADRSGANVLTF. The CDR3 nucleotides read TGTGCCAGCAGCCAAGGTCTTCTAGTAGCGGACCGCTCTGGGGCCAACGTCCTGACTTTC.

This sequence joins TRBV7-2 and TRBJ1-5, with TRBD1 matching over 7 bases. The CDR3 length is 13 residues. Looked up from germline, CDR1 is SGHTA and CDR2 is FQGNSA. V trimming: 5 bases; J trimming: 5 bases; junction bases outside the gene matches: 3. The DNA for the CDR3 is TGTGCCAGCAGCCGGGACAGTCATCAGCCCCAGCATTTT. Protein product: CASSRDSHQPQHF. Combining the CDR3 with reference TRBV7-2 and TRBJ1-5 gives the whole variable domain GAGVSQSPSNKVTEKGKDVELRCDPISGHTALYWYRQSLGQGLEFLIYFQGNSAPDKSGLPSDRFSAERTGGSVSTLTIQRTQQEDSAVYLCASSRDSHQPQHFGDGTRLSIL.

This clone showed up just once. V and J are TRBV28 and TRBJ1-6, with D possibly matching TRBD1 (6 bases). This CDR3 comprises 13 residues. Between the trimmed V and J ends, which lost 7 bases and 5 bases, there was a span of 9 bases. Looked up from germline, CDR1 is MDHEN and CDR2 is SYDVKM. CDR3 DNA: TGTGCCAGCAAGGGGGTTAATAATTCACCCCTCCACTTT. It specifies CASKGVNNSPLHF.

The chain employs TRBV2 and TRBJ2-5, with TRBD1 identical over 10 bases. This CDR3 spans 15 amino acids. Germline V lookup: CDR1 SNHLY, CDR2 FYNNEI. The V segment lost 6 bases and the J segment 5 bases; nucleotides outside the gene matches: 9. The CDR3 protein is CASRRDRGSLETQYF. The CDR3 DNA sequence: TGTGCCAGCAGGCGGGACAGGGGTTCTTTGGAGACCCAGTACTTC.

The chain uses TRBV28 and TRBJ2-7, with TRBD2 identical over 10 bases. Germline CDR1 is MDHEN and CDR2 is SYDVKM. Trimming cost V 6 bases and J 3 bases; bases outside gene matches: 11. This CDR3 spans 16 amino acids. CDR3 amino acids: CASRDVSGGTYYEQYF. The CDR3 nucleotides are TGTGCCAGCAGGGACGTTAGCGGGGGGACCTACTACGAGCAGTACTTC.

The chain is built from TRBV28 and TRBJ1-5; maybe TRBD1 (5 bases). Deletions cut 8 bases from V and 3 bases from J, with 17 bases between. The CDR3 runs to 15 residues. Germline V lookup: CDR1 MDHEN, CDR2 SYDVKM. DNA for the CDR3: TGTGCCAGCTTGAGGGAGGGACTGTACAATCAGCCCCAGCATTTT. Residues: CASLREGLYNQPQHF.

This clone showed up just a few times. The chain combines TRBV7-9 with TRBJ2-1; 7 bases fit TRBD1. Germline CDR1 is SEHNR and CDR2 is FQNEAQ (reference sequence). With 5 bases clipped from V and 2 bases from J, the junction kept 6 bases outside the gene matches. CDR3 length equals 15 residues. Here the CDR3 DNA reads TGTGCCAGCAGCCATAAGACAGGGACCTACAATGAGCAGTTCTTC. It is translated as CASSHKTGTYNEQFF.

The V gene is TRBV19, the J gene TRBJ1-5; D remains unclear. The CDR3 spans 15 residues. Between the trimmed V and J ends, which lost 3 bases and 0 bases, there was a span of 9 bases. The germline V gene encodes CDR1 LNHDA and CDR2 SQIVND (reference sequence). CDR3 DNA sequence: TGTGCCAGTAGTATCACAGTATATAGCAATCAGCCCCAGCATTTT. It encodes CASSITVYSNQPQHF.

The chain has TRBV3-1 (or the pseudogene TRBV3-2) and TRBJ2-7, with D perhaps matching TRBD2 (6 bases). Trimming removed 3 bases at V and 7 bases at J, with 16 bases between. This CDR3 region has 14 residues. Germline V gene data show CDR1 as LGHDT and CDR2 as YNNKEL (reference sequence). CDR3 in amino acids: CASSHKSVRGEQYF. The DNA of the CDR3 is TGTGCCAGCAGCCATAAGTCAGTCCGGGGGGAGCAGTACTTC.

V usage is TRBV10-3 and J usage is TRBJ2-1; D remains unclear. CDR1 and CDR2 (germline): ENHRY, SYGVKD. CDR3 length: 13 residues. With 6 bases removed from V and 0 bases from J, the gap between germline ends came to 6 bases. The CDR3 sequence is CAISLYSYNEQFF. Written as DNA, the CDR3 is TGTGCCATCAGCCTTTACTCCTACAATGAGCAGTTCTTC.

The chain has TRBV9 and TRBJ2-2, with D possibly being TRBD1 (5 bases). Germline V gives CDR1 SGDLS, CDR2 YYNGEE. Trimming pared 4 bases from V and 3 bases from J, leaving 13 bases between. The CDR3 runs to 15 residues. The CDR3 loop is CASSLTFRDTGELFF. The CDR3 DNA sequence: TGTGCCAGCAGCCTAACTTTCAGGGACACCGGGGAGCTGTTTTTT. Based on the CDR3 plus reference TRBV9 and TRBJ2-2, the full variable domain is DSGVTQTPKHLITATGQRVTLRCSPRSGDLSVYWYQQSLDQGLQFLIQYYNGEERAKGNILERFSAQQFPDLHSELNLSSLELGDSALYFCASSLTFRDTGELFFGEGSRLTVL.

This clone occurred a few times. The chain recombines TRBV28 with TRBJ1-2; D possibly corresponds to TRBD1 (5 bases). The CDR3 runs 13 residues. With 10 bases removed from V and 8 bases from J, the gap between germline ends came to 20 bases. CDR1 and CDR2 (germline): MDHEN, SYDVKM. The CDR3 protein is CATNSGGVVGYTF. CDR3 bases: TGTGCCACCAACTCTGGGGGGGTGGTCGGCTACACCTTC.

The DNA of the CDR3 is TGTGCCAGCAGCTTAACGGGACAGGGGGTTGAGCCCCAGCATTTT. Its translation: CASSLTGQGVEPQHF. J is TRBJ1-5 and V is TRBV7-3, with 11 positions matching TRBD1. CDR1 is SGHTA, CDR2 FQGTGA, per germline. The CDR3 runs to 15 residues. V lost 0 bases, J lost 8 bases, and 3 bases stayed unmatched.

This chain joins TRBV5-1 and TRBJ2-1; D is ambiguous. The CDR3 consists of 13 residues. Trimming pared 2 bases from V and 6 bases from J, leaving 9 bases between. The germline CDR1 and CDR2 sequences are SGHRS and YFSETQ. The CDR3 DNA reads TGCGCCAGCAGCTTTTTAGCCGCCAATGAGCAGTTCTTC. The encoded protein is CASSFLAANEQFF.

In this sample, this clone turned up once. Here the CDR3 DNA reads TGTGCCAGCAGCTTAGCTTCAGGGGGTCGCACTGAAGCTTTCTTT. Its protein is CASSLASGGRTEAFF. The J gene is TRBJ1-1, the V gene TRBV7-8, with 7 bases aligning to TRBD1. The germline gives CDR1 SGHVS, CDR2 FQNEAQ. V lost 0 bases to trimming and J lost 4 bases; unmatched junction nucleotides: 5. The CDR3 covers 15 residues.